The next 31 T cell receptor beta chains were all read from a single sample in a study of vaccination effects on CD4 cells after COVID-19. Sequencing followed a ViraFEST assay step that expanded antigen-specific CD4+ T cells with viral peptide pools. CD4+ T cell isolation took place after 10 days of culture. No cognate antigen is known for these TCRs. Using immunoSEQ multiplex PCR, the repertoire was profiled, and TCRdb retains in-frame clones only, with some absent. The data hold about 54,000 clones, with 65% to 90% observed a single time. The specimen was CD4+ T cells from PBMCs cultured with HCoV-229E spike peptides, collected before COVID-19 vaccination. All receptors derive from a human donor who received a COVID-19 vaccine.

The chain recombines TRBV4-1 with TRBJ1-2; possibly TRBD1 for D (5 bases). Between the trimmed V and J ends, which lost 4 bases and 3 bases, there was a span of 9 bases. Per germline, CDR1 MGHRA and CDR2 YSYEKL. This CDR3 spans 13 amino acids. CDR3 loop: CASSRDGYYGYTF. The DNA for the CDR3 is TGCGCCAGCAGCCGGGACGGGTACTATGGCTACACCTTC.

V and J are TRBV5-1 and TRBJ1-1, with D unresolved. The CDR3 covers 14 residues. The V end lost 5 bases, the J end lost 4 bases, and 15 bases lay between the germline ends. Germline CDR1 reads SGHRS; CDR2 reads YFSETQ. The CDR3 DNA reads TGCGCCAGCAGGCAGGAACTCCAGGTCACTGAAGCTTTCTTT. It encodes CASRQELQVTEAFF.

CDR3 sequence: CASSNRGRDEKLFF. DNA of the CDR3: TGTGCCAGCAGCAACAGGGGGCGGGATGAAAAACTGTTTTTT. The chain couples TRBV28 to TRBJ1-4; 9 bases line up with TRBD1. The CDR3 spans 14 residues. V was pared by 6 bases and J by 6 bases, with 5 bases of the junction left unmatched. CDR1 and CDR2 (germline): MDHEN, SYDVKM. The whole variable domain, remainder taken from reference TRBV28 and TRBJ1-4, is DVKVTQSSRYLVKRTGEKVFLECVQDMDHENMFWYRQDPGLGLRLIYFSYDVKMKEKGDIPEGYSVSREKKERFSLILESASTNQTSMYLCASSNRGRDEKLFFGSGTQLSVL.

J is TRBJ2-2 and V is TRBV4-3; 9 positions match TRBD1. The junction had 5 bases not matched to a gene; V was cut back by 2 bases and J by 4 bases. CDR3 size: 16 residues. The germline gives CDR1 LGHNA, CDR2 YSLEER. Written as DNA, the CDR3 is TGCGCCAGCAGCCAATACAGGGGGCTTGGCACCGGGGAGCTGTTTTTT. Encoded protein: CASSQYRGLGTGELFF.

This chain uses TRBV6-6 with TRBJ2-1, with 7 bases identical to TRBD2. This CDR3 comprises 17 residues. The germline V gene has CDR1 MNHNY and CDR2 SVGAGI (reference sequence). V was clipped by 5 bases and J by 5 bases; unmatched bases: 15. The CDR3 loop reads CASSLNLGGGTNNEQFF. DNA of the CDR3: TGTGCCAGCAGTCTAAATTTGGGGGGGGGAACAAACAATGAGCAGTTCTTC.

V usage is TRBV11-3 and J usage is TRBJ2-2; 12 positions match TRBD2. Germline-derived CDR1 and CDR2 are SGHNT and YENEEA. J lost 0 bases, V lost 5 bases, and 4 bases had no gene match. The CDR3 totals 17 residues. In nucleotides, the CDR3 is TGTGCCAGCAGCGATCTAGCGGGGGGGCCGAACACCGGGGAGCTGTTTTTT. As protein: CASSDLAGGPNTGELFF.

This rearrangement joins TRBV28 to TRBJ1-4; 7 bases match TRBD1. CDR1 is MDHEN, CDR2 SYDVKM, per germline. There are 16 residues in the CDR3. V shed 4 bases, J shed 4 bases, and the junction held 9 bases outside the gene matches. Written as DNA, the CDR3 is TGTGCCAGCAGTTCGGGACCGGGACAGAGTAATGAAAAACTGTTTTTT. This codes for CASSSGPGQSNEKLFF.

This clone was detected a few times. This sequence joins TRBV7-8 and TRBJ2-7; tentative D call: TRBD1 (6 bases). This CDR3 is built from 13 residues. Germline-derived CDR1 and CDR2 are SGHVS and FQNEAQ. V lost 6 bases and J lost 7, with 16 bases in between. The CDR3 protein is CASRQRGSREQYV. The CDR3, as DNA: TGTGCCAGCAGACAAAGGGGGTCCCGGGAGCAGTACGTC.

The V and J genes are TRBV28 and TRBJ2-3; 10 bases are shared with TRBD1. V lost 7 bases to trimming and J lost 5 bases; unmatched junction nucleotides: 9. Germline CDR1 MDHEN, CDR2 SYDVKM. The CDR3 sequence is 15 residues long. The CDR3 region is CASKIRDRGEDTQYF. CDR3 in DNA: TGTGCCAGCAAAATACGGGACAGGGGTGAAGATACGCAGTATTTT.

The chain uses TRBV6-2 or TRBV6-3 and TRBJ1-1; unclear D gene. The CDR3 covers 14 residues. CDR1 is MNHEY and CDR2 is SVGEGT in the germline V gene. Trimming shortened V by 7 bases and J by 2 bases, and 14 bases separated the two germline ends. The CDR3 nucleotides read TGTGCCAGCACCCCCCGCGGATCTAACACTGAAGCTTTCTTT. It is translated as CASTPRGSNTEAFF.

The genes are TRBV7-2 and TRBJ2-1, with 7 bases fitting TRBD2. Germline V lookup: CDR1 SGHTA, CDR2 FQGNSA. The CDR3 sequence is 16 residues long. With 3 bases clipped from V and 0 bases from J, the junction kept 5 bases outside the gene matches. The CDR3: CASSFRGGGSYNEQFF. In DNA form, the CDR3 reads TGTGCCAGCAGCTTTCGTGGCGGGGGCTCCTACAATGAGCAGTTCTTC.

The CDR3 loop reads CASSPGMLTGASETQYF. CDR3 nucleotides: TGTGCCAGCAGTCCTGGAATGTTGACAGGGGCCTCCGAGACCCAGTACTTC. The chain uses TRBV7-7 and TRBJ2-5; 8 bases fit TRBD1. Germline CDR1 is SSHAT and CDR2 is FNYEAQ (reference sequence). The CDR3 runs to 17 residues. V dropped 6 bases and J dropped 5; count of bases not matched to a gene: 17.

The rearrangement joins TRBV6-5 to TRBJ1-5; D perhaps matches TRBD1 (6 bases). The CDR3 has 15 residues. V was pared by 10 bases and J by 4 bases, with 20 bases between. Germline assignment: CDR1 MNHEY and CDR2 SVGAGI. The CDR3: CATASRRQANQPQHF. The CDR3 DNA sequence: TGTGCCACCGCAAGCCGGAGACAGGCGAATCAGCCCCAGCATTTT.

The V call is TRBV11-2, the J call TRBJ2-1; unclear D gene. Germline loops: CDR1 SGHAT, CDR2 FQNNGV. The V end was cut by 2 bases, the J end by 6 bases, with 11 bases between. The length of the CDR3 is 14 residues. The CDR3 DNA reads as TGTGCCAGCAGCTTACTAGGCGGCTCCAATGAGCAGTTCTTC. Encoded protein: CASSLLGGSNEQFF.

This chain joins TRBV14 and TRBJ1-2, with D perhaps TRBD1 (6 bases). Germline CDR1 reads SGHDN; CDR2 reads FVKESK. V lost 0 bases to trimming and J lost 13 bases, with 12 bases between them. The CDR3 covers 12 residues. The CDR3 here is CASSQDRRGPTF. CDR3 DNA sequence: TGTGCCAGCAGCCAAGATAGACGGGGGCCCACCTTC.

The chain combines TRBV10-3 with TRBJ1-5; D ambiguous. The V and J ends lost 3 bases and 0 bases respectively, with 9 bases between them. The CDR3 has 15 residues. The germline V gene encodes CDR1 ENHRY and CDR2 SYGVKD. In DNA, the CDR3 is TGTGCCATCAGTGATCCGGTTTATAGCAATCAGCCCCAGCATTTT. This sequence encodes CAISDPVYSNQPQHF.

This clone was found once. The V call is TRBV14, the J call TRBJ2-2; TRBD1 might be the D (6 bases). V was cut by 0 bases and J by 4 bases, with 12 bases left in between. Germline CDR1 SGHDN, CDR2 FVKESK. The CDR3 has 16 amino acids. Written as DNA, the CDR3 is TGTGCCAGCAGCCAAGATTGGGGGCGGGTCACCGGGGAGCTGTTTTTT. Its translation is CASSQDWGRVTGELFF.

This chain joins TRBV6-6 and TRBJ1-6; 10 positions match TRBD1. V was pared by 5 bases and J by 9 bases, with 7 bases of the junction left unmatched. This CDR3 comprises 15 residues. Germline V lookup: CDR1 MNHNY, CDR2 SVGAGI (reference sequence). CDR3 sequence: CASSPADRGISPLHF. CDR3 sequence (DNA): TGTGCCAGCAGTCCCGCGGACAGGGGGATTTCACCCCTCCACTTT.

V and J are TRBV7-2 and TRBJ2-3; TRBD2 matches at 7 bases. With V trimmed by 9 bases and J by 1 base, 7 bases remained unmatched. This CDR3 is built from 14 residues. Germline CDR1 is SGHTA and CDR2 is FQGNSA. CDR3 loop: CARIAGCCTDTQYF. For the CDR3, the DNA is TGTGCCAGGATAGCGGGTTGTTGCACAGATACGCAGTATTTT.

The V call is TRBV19, the J call TRBJ1-1; D unresolved. CDR1 LNHDA and CDR2 SQIVND come from the germline V gene (reference sequence). Trimming pared 1 base from V and 1 base from J, leaving 7 bases between. The CDR3 length is 14 residues. The DNA of the CDR3 is TGTGCCAGTAGTATAGCGTACAGGAACACTGAAGCTTTCTTT. The encoded protein is CASSIAYRNTEAFF.

The V call is TRBV5-1, the J call TRBJ2-5, with unresolved D. The CDR3 runs 12 residues. In germline, CDR1 is SGHRS, CDR2 YFSETQ. V lost 5 bases, J lost 2 bases, and 7 bases lay in between. CDR3 sequence (DNA): TGCGCCAGCAGTCGACCACAAGAGACCCAGTACTTC. It yields the protein CASSRPQETQYF.

The V call is TRBV5-1, the J call TRBJ2-2; D not resolved. The germline CDR1 and CDR2 sequences are SGHRS and YFSETQ. The CDR3 runs 14 residues. Trimming stripped 6 bases from V and 0 bases from J, with 9 bases between. The CDR3: CASMGSANTGELFF. In DNA, the CDR3 is TGCGCCAGCATGGGGTCCGCGAACACCGGGGAGCTGTTTTTT.

V and J are TRBV27 and TRBJ2-4; D remains ambiguous. Looked up from germline, CDR1 is MNHEY and CDR2 is SMNVEV (reference sequence). The CDR3 sequence is 13 residues long. V gave up 0 bases and J gave up 7 bases, with 7 bases separating them. CDR3 residues: CASSLSFGNIQYF. The CDR3 nucleotides read TGTGCCAGCAGTTTATCGTTCGGGAACATTCAGTACTTC.

V is TRBV19 and J is TRBJ2-6; maybe TRBD2 (5 bases). The CDR3 is 17 residues long. Germline V gives CDR1 LNHDA, CDR2 SQIVND (reference sequence). Trimming left V 1 base short and J 0 bases short, with 10 bases between. For the CDR3, the DNA is TGTGCCAGTAGTATAGGAGGAGGAGGCTCTGGGGCCAACGTCCTGACTTTC. This encodes CASSIGGGGSGANVLTF.

This clone was detected only once. The V call is TRBV6-5, the J call TRBJ1-1, with no clear D. V lost 6 bases and J 5 bases, leaving 13 bases between the germline ends. Germline V gene sequence: CDR1 MNHEY, CDR2 SVGAGI. This CDR3 contains 13 residues. The DNA of the CDR3 is TGTGCCAGCAGCGTACTCGAACGGACTGAAGCTTTCTTT. This encodes CASSVLERTEAFF.

The V gene is TRBV9, the J gene TRBJ2-3; TRBD1 aligns across 9 bases. Germline V CDR1 and CDR2: SGDLS, YYNGEE. The CDR3 is 18 residues long. V shed 3 bases and J 0 bases; nucleotides not matched to a gene: 11. The CDR3 coding sequence is TGTGCCAGCAGCGCCACAGGGGGCATACCTCTTAGCACAGATACGCAGTATTTT. Its protein is CASSATGGIPLSTDTQYF.

The rearrangement joins TRBV28 to TRBJ2-5; 10 positions match TRBD2. The CDR3 loop spans 16 amino acids. Germline CDR1 reads MDHEN; CDR2 reads SYDVKM. Trimming at V came to 1 base and at J to 2 bases, leaving 4 bases not matched to a gene. This CDR3 reads CASSLLLAGIQETQYF. CDR3 nucleotide sequence: TGTGCCAGCAGTTTATTACTAGCGGGGATTCAAGAGACCCAGTACTTC.

This chain links TRBV4-1 with TRBJ1-5; possibly TRBD1 for D (6 bases). The CDR3 is made up of 14 amino acids. V was shortened by 1 base and J by 7 bases, with 11 bases between the two germline ends. Germline loops: CDR1 MGHRA, CDR2 YSYEKL. CDR3 region: CASSQAGAEQPQHF. CDR3 in DNA: TGCGCCAGCAGCCAAGCAGGGGCTGAGCAGCCCCAGCATTTT.

The rearrangement joins TRBV5-1 to TRBJ2-5, with TRBD2 as a possible D gene (6 bases). The germline gives CDR1 SGHRS, CDR2 YFSETQ. This CDR3 contains 17 residues. V lost 0 bases and J 0 bases, leaving 15 bases between the germline ends. CDR3 loop: CASSLGLFSGNQETQYF. CDR3 sequence (DNA): TGCGCCAGCAGCTTGGGGCTGTTTAGCGGAAACCAAGAGACCCAGTACTTC. The entire variable domain, with the rest obtained from reference TRBV5-1 and TRBJ2-5, is as follows: KAGVTQTPRYLIKTRGQQVTLSCSPISGHRSVSWYQQTPGQGLQFLFEYFSETQRNKGNFPGRFSGRQFSNSRSEMNVSTLELGDSALYLCASSLGLFSGNQETQYFGPGTRLLVL.

This clone was observed a few times. This chain links TRBV7-3 with TRBJ2-2; D unresolved. V lost 3 bases, J lost 6 bases, and 8 bases lay in between. CDR3 size: 13 residues. The germline V gene encodes CDR1 SGHTA and CDR2 FQGTGA. The CDR3 nucleotides are TGTGCCAGCAGCTTCATAGGGTCCGGGGAGCTGTTTTTT. It specifies CASSFIGSGELFF. Variable domain in full (rest from reference TRBV7-3 and TRBJ2-2): GAGVSQTPSNKVTEKGKYVELRCDPISGHTALYWYRQSLGQGPEFLIYFQGTGAADDSGLPNDRFFAVRPEGSVSTLKIQRTERGDSAVYLCASSFIGSGELFFGEGSRLTVL.

This clone has just one count. The gene calls are TRBV5-1 and TRBJ1-2; TRBD1 might be the D (5 bases). Trimming left V 4 bases short and J 4 bases short, with 20 bases between. This CDR3 comprises 16 residues. Germline CDR1 reads SGHRS; CDR2 reads YFSETQ. The CDR3 here is CASSLSTSGGGYGYTF. CDR3 DNA sequence: TGCGCCAGCAGCCTATCTACCTCGGGGGGGGGCTATGGCTACACCTTC.